These 18 T cell receptor beta chains originate from one sample sequenced in a study of cytomegalovirus exposure and HLA in healthy donors. Repertoires were generated with immunoSEQ multiplex PCR, while TCRdb's copy carries only in-frame clones and drops some. The sample consists of 190,000 or so clones, 75% to 85% of them appearing once. The specimen sequenced was PBMCs. These receptor sequences come from a young woman in good health and CMV-seropositive.

This clone was recorded only once. The chain is built from TRBV4-2 and TRBJ2-7; TRBD1 might be the D (7 bases). CDR1 is LGHNA and CDR2 is YNFKEQ in the germline V gene. Trimming cost V 1 base and J 6 bases, with 19 bases left between them. The CDR3 loop spans 16 amino acids. CDR3: CASSQVMTGTFGEQYF. As DNA, the CDR3 is TGTGCCAGCAGCCAAGTTATGACAGGGACTTTTGGCGAGCAGTACTTC.

This chain joins TRBV5-1 and TRBJ2-1, with no clear D. Per the germline V gene, CDR1 is SGHRS and CDR2 is YFSETQ. V was pared by 4 bases and J by 5 bases, with 4 bases between. This CDR3 contains 11 residues. The CDR3, as DNA: TGCGCCAGCAGCGCAGACAATGAGCAGTTCTTC. As protein: CASSADNEQFF. The full variable domain, in which reference TRBV5-1 and TRBJ2-1 provide the parts outside the CDR3, is KAGVTQTPRYLIKTRGQQVTLSCSPISGHRSVSWYQQTPGQGLQFLFEYFSETQRNKGNFPGRFSGRQFSNSRSEMNVSTLELGDSALYLCASSADNEQFFGPGTRLTVL.

CDR3 in DNA: TGTGCCAGCAGCTTAGATCCCGGTTCCACAGATACGCAGTATTTT. Amino acids: CASSLDPGSTDTQYF. V gene TRBV11-2 combines with J gene TRBJ2-3; the D is unclear. V dropped 0 bases and J dropped 2 bases, with 9 bases sitting between them. CDR1 is SGHAT, CDR2 FQNNGV, per germline. The CDR3 is made up of 15 amino acids.

The V call is TRBV6-5, the J call TRBJ1-5; D is possibly TRBD1 (6 bases). CDR3 size: 15 residues. The germline V and J ends were trimmed by 0 bases and 4 bases, with 10 bases remaining between them. Per the germline V gene, CDR1 is MNHEY and CDR2 is SVGAGI. In DNA form, the CDR3 reads TGTGCCAGCAGTTACTCGACCAGGGGAAATCAGCCCCAGCATTTT. This gives the protein CASSYSTRGNQPQHF.

The chain carries TRBV6-1 and TRBJ1-5; 9 positions agree with TRBD1. CDR1 and CDR2 from the germline V gene are MNHNS and SASEGT. V was pared by 8 bases and J by 7 bases, with 6 bases of the junction left unmatched. The CDR3 contains 13 residues. CDR3 residues: CASGGTGNQPQHF. The DNA of the CDR3 is TGTGCCAGCGGCGGGACAGGGAACCAGCCCCAGCATTTT.

The V call is TRBV28, the J call TRBJ2-3, with 9 bases lining up with TRBD1. Germline CDR1 is MDHEN and CDR2 is SYDVKM. The CDR3 length is 14 residues. V was clipped by 10 bases and J by 4 bases; unmatched bases: 9. CDR3 in DNA: TGTGCCACACAAGAGAACAGGGGGCCAGATACGCAGTATTTT. Protein: CATQENRGPDTQYF. Combining the CDR3 with reference TRBV28 and TRBJ2-3 gives the whole variable domain DVKVTQSSRYLVKRTGEKVFLECVQDMDHENMFWYRQDPGLGLRLIYFSYDVKMKEKGDIPEGYSVSREKKERFSLILESASTNQTSMYLCATQENRGPDTQYFGPGTRLTVL.

The rearrangement uses TRBV16 and TRBJ1-1; D gene uncertain. Germline V gene lookup returns CDR1 KGHSY and CDR2 FQNENV. Trimming took off 4 bases at V and 5 bases at J, with 14 bases between the two ends. The CDR3 covers 14 residues. The CDR3 sequence: CASSPPDPRTEAFF. In DNA form, the CDR3 reads TGTGCCAGCAGCCCTCCCGACCCGAGGACTGAAGCTTTCTTT.

The chain combines TRBV7-2 with TRBJ2-3, with 8 nucleotides matching TRBD2. J was trimmed by 5 bases and V by 5 bases; bases with no gene match: 6. The germline gives CDR1 SGHTA, CDR2 FQGNSA. This CDR3 is built from 14 residues. This CDR3 reads CASSPRAGGDTQYF. CDR3 nucleotide sequence: TGTGCCAGCAGCCCGAGGGCGGGAGGAGATACGCAGTATTTT.

The rearrangement uses TRBV4-2 and TRBJ1-3; D is possibly TRBD1 (5 bases). Germline CDR1 and CDR2: LGHNA and YNFKEQ. The CDR3 contains 16 residues. V dropped 0 bases and J dropped 2 bases, with 11 bases sitting between them. The CDR3 loop reads CASSQEGAGPGNTIYF. The CDR3 coding sequence is TGTGCCAGCAGCCAAGAAGGAGCAGGGCCTGGAAACACCATATATTTT.

For the CDR3, the DNA is TGTGCCAGCACTCGGGACAGGGTCGGGGAGACCCAGTACTTC. This encodes CASTRDRVGETQYF. V gene TRBV5-4 combines with J gene TRBJ2-5; 9 bases are a match to TRBD1. This CDR3 has 14 residues. J gave up 5 bases and V 6 bases, and 8 bases lay outside the gene matches. Germline assignment: CDR1 SGHNT and CDR2 YYREEE (reference sequence).

The chain carries TRBV7-6 and TRBJ2-2, with TRBD2 matching over 11 bases. CDR1 and CDR2 (germline): SGHVS, FNYEAQ. Trimming cost V 3 bases and J 4 bases; bases outside gene matches: 7. The CDR3 covers 17 residues. The CDR3 here is CASSFSGRAGTTGELFF. CDR3 DNA: TGTGCCAGCAGCTTTAGCGGGAGGGCGGGTACCACCGGGGAGCTGTTTTTT.

V and J are TRBV29-1 and TRBJ1-1, with D possibly TRBD1 on 6 matching bases. Germline CDR1 and CDR2: SQVTM and ANQGSEA. V lost 6 bases to trimming and J lost 0 bases, with 17 bases between them. The CDR3 covers 15 residues. In nucleotides, the CDR3 is TGCAGCGTCGAGACTCGGGGGGGCATGAACACTGAAGCTTTCTTT. As protein: CSVETRGGMNTEAFF.

The chain carries TRBV2 and TRBJ2-1; tentatively, D is TRBD2 (6 bases). This CDR3 has 16 residues. Germline loops: CDR1 SNHLY, CDR2 FYNNEI. The V end was cut by 6 bases, the J end by 0 bases, with 15 bases between. CDR3 nucleotides: TGTGCCAGCAGAAAGGACTACCCGAGCTCCTACAATGAGCAGTTCTTC. This translates into CASRKDYPSSYNEQFF.

The chain joins TRBV5-1 to TRBJ1-3, with D possibly being TRBD1 (6 bases). There are 14 residues in the CDR3. The germline CDR1 and CDR2 sequences are SGHRS and YFSETQ. Deletions cut 4 bases from V and 1 base from J, with 9 bases between. Here the CDR3 DNA reads TGCGCCAGCAGCGCAGGGGTGTCTGGAAACACCATATATTTT. It is translated as CASSAGVSGNTIYF.

This clone was observed a single time. The rearrangement joins TRBV5-8 to TRBJ1-2; weak D call: TRBD1 (6 bases). This CDR3 spans 15 amino acids. The germline V and J ends were trimmed by 4 bases and 4 bases, with 17 bases remaining between them. The germline gives CDR1 SGHTS, CDR2 YDEGEE. Written as DNA, the CDR3 is TGTGCCAGCAGCCCTAATCCAAGGACAGCCTATGGCTACACCTTC. It is translated as CASSPNPRTAYGYTF.

The chain is built from TRBV6-1 and TRBJ1-2; tentative D call: TRBD1 (5 bases). Per germline, CDR1 MNHNS and CDR2 SASEGT. V gave up 5 bases and J gave up 3 bases, with 13 bases separating them. The CDR3 runs to 14 residues. The CDR3 region has the DNA TGTGCCAGCAGTATAGACAGAACCTACTATGGCTACACCTTC. Translation: CASSIDRTYYGYTF.

This clone was recorded once. Other DNA sequences in the same sample also yield this CDR3. The V gene is TRBV6-1, the J gene TRBJ1-2, with TRBD1 matching 7 bases. Germline-derived CDR1 and CDR2 are MNHNS and SASEGT. This CDR3 contains 14 residues. J gave up 2 bases and V 0 bases, and 0 bases lay outside the gene matches. The CDR3 DNA sequence: TGTGCCAGCAGTGAAGCAGGGGGCAACTATGGCTACACCTTC. It is translated as CASSEAGGNYGYTF.

The genes are TRBV7-6 and TRBJ1-2, with 9 bases that match TRBD1. J lost 4 bases, V lost 2 bases, and 5 bases had no gene match. The CDR3 covers 15 residues. CDR1 and CDR2 from the germline V gene are SGHVS and FNYEAQ. The CDR3 nucleotides are TGTGCCAGCAGCTTAACAGGGGGCAGCAGCTATGGCTACACCTTC. Encoded protein: CASSLTGGSSYGYTF.